This TCR beta chain was obtained from a study of T cells in Graves' hyperthyroidism and ophthalmopathy. The study, taken as a whole, reports: Separating ophthalmopathy from stable hyperthyroidism was achieved by a 13 V-J model.

Amplification targeted TCR beta CDR3 regions from RNA transcripts. The study used the HTBI primer set for a first-round RT-PCR of the TCR CDR3. TCRdb fed the multiplex PCR reads into MiXCR, producing one record per CDR3 protein. The sample consists of around 700,000 distinct CDR3 sequences, 18% of them appearing once. This CDR3 region has 15 residues. Between the trimmed V and J ends, which lost 0 bases and 0 bases, there was a span of 6 bases. Germline CDR1 reads SGHTA; CDR2 reads FQGNSA. This clonotype was seen only a few times. Antigen unknown. J is TRBJ1-5 and V is TRBV7-2; possibly TRBD1 for D (5 bases). The clonotype was recovered from a woman aged 45-65 years with Graves' hyperthyroidism that later progressed to Graves' ophthalmopathy. The material sequenced was blood. DNA of the CDR3: TGTGCCAGCAGCTTAGCAGACAGTAGCAATCAGCCCCAGCATTTT. As protein: CASSLADSSNQPQHF.